The 6 T cell receptor beta chains presented below share a single source sample, sequenced in a study of blood T cell repertoires in COVID-19. Here immunoSEQ multiplex PCR was the method, and the copy in TCRdb shows in-frame clones only, minus some. This table holds hundreds of thousands of clones, 70% to 90% found once. Sequencing was performed on peripheral blood. The receptor source for this set is a man in his forties with acute or convalescent COVID-19.

The chain joins TRBV30 to TRBJ1-1; a weak D match, TRBD1 (5 bases). V shed 4 bases and J shed 7 bases, with 16 bases lying between them. CDR3 length: 13 amino acids. Germline V gene data show CDR1 as GTSNPN and CDR2 as SVGIG (reference sequence). CDR3 nucleotide sequence: TGTGCCTGGATCCCCAGGGTTGGTGATGAAGCTTTCTTT. It specifies CAWIPRVGDEAFF.

The rearrangement links TRBV12-3 or TRBV12-4 to TRBJ2-5; the D gene is possibly TRBD2 (5 bases). V was cut by 3 bases and J by 4 bases, with 6 bases left in between. The CDR3 has 12 residues. For the CDR3, the DNA is TGTGCCAGCAGTTTGGGGAGAGAGACCCAGTACTTC. This translates into CASSLGRETQYF.

The J gene is TRBJ1-1, the V gene TRBV18; 7 nucleotides align to TRBD1. The CDR3 extends over 15 amino acids. Germline V gene sequence: CDR1 KGHSH, CDR2 LQKENI. The V gene end was trimmed by 4 bases and the J gene end by 1 base; junction bases not matched to a gene: 6. The CDR3 DNA sequence: TGTGCCAGCTCACTGGAACAGGGGCCGAACACTGAAGCTTTCTTT. Translated, it gives CASSLEQGPNTEAFF. Complete variable domain (other parts from reference TRBV18 and TRBJ1-1): NAGVMQNPRHLVRRRGQEARLRCSPMKGHSHVYWYRQLPEEGLKFMVYLQKENIIDESGMPKERFSAEFPKEGPSILRIQQVVRGDSAAYFCASSLEQGPNTEAFFGQGTRLTVV.

The chain links TRBV2 to TRBJ2-7, with 11 bases that match TRBD2. Per germline, CDR1 SNHLY and CDR2 FYNNEI. The CDR3 loop spans 15 amino acids. The J segment lost 2 bases and the V segment lost 6 bases, leaving 6 bases of the junction unmatched. Here the CDR3 DNA reads TGTGCCAGCAGAGGAACTAGCGGGAGAACCTACGAGCAGTACTTC. Translating it yields CASRGTSGRTYEQYF.

The rearrangement links TRBV5-4 to TRBJ1-2; D may be TRBD1 (5 bases). V was clipped by 4 bases and J by 0 bases, with 10 bases between them. CDR3 length: 14 residues. Germline CDR1 SGHNT, CDR2 YYREEE (reference sequence). CDR3 in DNA: TGTGCCAGCAGCCCGGACAACACTAACTATGGCTACACCTTC. The encoded protein is CASSPDNTNYGYTF.

V usage is TRBV30 and J usage is TRBJ1-5; D possibly corresponds to TRBD1 (6 bases). Trimming stripped 2 bases from V and 7 bases from J, with 12 bases between. Germline V gives CDR1 GTSNPN, CDR2 SVGIG (reference sequence). The CDR3 has 13 residues. CDR3 region: CAWSLQGRQPQHF. CDR3 in DNA: TGTGCCTGGAGTCTACAGGGCCGACAGCCCCAGCATTTT. Together with reference TRBV30 and TRBJ1-5, the CDR3 gives the full variable domain: SQTIHQWPATLVQPVGSPLSLECTVEGTSNPNLYWYRQAAGRGLQLLFYSVGIGQISSEVPQNLSASRPQDRQFILSSKKLLLSDSGFYLCAWSLQGRQPQHFGDGTRLSIL.